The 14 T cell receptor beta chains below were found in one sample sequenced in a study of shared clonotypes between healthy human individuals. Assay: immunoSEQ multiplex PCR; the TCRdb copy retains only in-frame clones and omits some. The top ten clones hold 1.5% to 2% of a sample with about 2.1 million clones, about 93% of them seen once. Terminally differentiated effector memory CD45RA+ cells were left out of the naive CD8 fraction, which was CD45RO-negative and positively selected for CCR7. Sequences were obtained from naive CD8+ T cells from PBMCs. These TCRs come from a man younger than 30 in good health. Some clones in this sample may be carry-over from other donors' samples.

CDR3 nucleotide sequence: TGTGCCAGCAGTGGGGGCCTGGAGCAGTTCTTC. This encodes CASSGGLEQFF. J is TRBJ2-1 and V is TRBV27; perhaps TRBD1 as D (6 bases). With 5 bases removed from V and 10 bases from J, the gap between germline ends came to 9 bases. The germline CDR1 and CDR2 sequences are MNHEY and SMNVEV (reference sequence). The CDR3 contains 11 residues.

The CDR3 reads CASFTSPGEQFF. CDR3 sequence (DNA): TGTGCCAGCTTCACTAGTCCGGGTGAGCAGTTCTTC. The chain employs TRBV27 and TRBJ2-1; D may be TRBD2 (5 bases). The CDR3 extends over 12 amino acids. Trimming left V 8 bases short and J 9 bases short, with 14 bases between. Germline V gene lookup returns CDR1 MNHEY and CDR2 SMNVEV (reference sequence).

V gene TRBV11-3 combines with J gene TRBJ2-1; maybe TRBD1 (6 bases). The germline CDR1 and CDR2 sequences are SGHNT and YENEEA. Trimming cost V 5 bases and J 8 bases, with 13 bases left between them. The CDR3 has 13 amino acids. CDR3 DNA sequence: TGTGCCAGCAGCCCTATTCCAGGGGATGAGCAGTTCTTC. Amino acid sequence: CASSPIPGDEQFF. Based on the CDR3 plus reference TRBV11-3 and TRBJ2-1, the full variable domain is EAGVVQSPRYKIIEKKQPVAFWCNPISGHNTLYWYLQNLGQGPELLIRYENEEAVDDSQLPKDRFSAERLKGVDSTLKIQPAELGDSAVYLCASSPIPGDEQFFGPGTRLTVL.

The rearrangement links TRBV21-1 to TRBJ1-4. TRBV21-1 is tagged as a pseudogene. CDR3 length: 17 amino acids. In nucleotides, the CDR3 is TGTGCCAGCAGCCTCTTGGGGGGCAGGATGTCTAATGAAAAACTGTTTTTT. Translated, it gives CASSLLGGRMSNEKLFF.

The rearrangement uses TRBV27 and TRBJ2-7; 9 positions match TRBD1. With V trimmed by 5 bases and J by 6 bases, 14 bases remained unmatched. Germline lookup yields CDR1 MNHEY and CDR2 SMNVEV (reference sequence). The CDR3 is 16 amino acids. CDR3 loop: CASSPSWGDRVGEQYF. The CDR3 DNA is TGTGCCAGCAGTCCATCGTGGGGGGACAGGGTCGGCGAGCAGTACTTC.

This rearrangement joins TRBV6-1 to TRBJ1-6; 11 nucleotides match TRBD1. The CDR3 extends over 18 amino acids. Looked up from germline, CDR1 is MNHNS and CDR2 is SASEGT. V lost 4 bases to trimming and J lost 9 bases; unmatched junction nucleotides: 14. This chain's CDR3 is CASSGPMGLGTGGSPLHF. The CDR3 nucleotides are TGTGCCAGCAGTGGACCAATGGGCCTGGGGACAGGGGGTTCACCCCTCCACTTT.

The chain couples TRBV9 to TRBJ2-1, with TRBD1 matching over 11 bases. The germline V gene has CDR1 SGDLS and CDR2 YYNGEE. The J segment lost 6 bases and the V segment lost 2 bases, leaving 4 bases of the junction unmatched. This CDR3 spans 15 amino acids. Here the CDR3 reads CASSVGQGVFNEQFF. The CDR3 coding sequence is TGTGCCAGCAGCGTGGGACAGGGGGTTTTCAATGAGCAGTTCTTC.

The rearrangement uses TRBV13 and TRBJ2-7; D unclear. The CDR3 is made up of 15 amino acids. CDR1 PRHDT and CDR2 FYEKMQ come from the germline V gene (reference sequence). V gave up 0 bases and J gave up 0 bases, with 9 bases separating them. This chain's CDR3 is CASSLGHWSSYEQYF. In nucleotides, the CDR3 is TGTGCCAGCAGCTTAGGACACTGGAGCTCCTACGAGCAGTACTTC.

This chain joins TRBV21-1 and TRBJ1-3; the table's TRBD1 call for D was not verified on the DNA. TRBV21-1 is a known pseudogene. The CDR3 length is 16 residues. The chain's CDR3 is CASSKVTGKSGNTIYF. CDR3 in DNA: TGTGCCAGCAGCAAAGTTACAGGCAAGTCTGGAAACACCATATATTTT.

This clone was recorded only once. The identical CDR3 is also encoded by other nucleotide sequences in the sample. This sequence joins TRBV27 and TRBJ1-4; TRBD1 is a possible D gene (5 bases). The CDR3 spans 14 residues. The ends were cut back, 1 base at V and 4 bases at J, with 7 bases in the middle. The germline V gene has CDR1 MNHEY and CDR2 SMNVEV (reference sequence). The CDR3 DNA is TGTGCCAGCAGTTTATGGGGGAGTAATGAAAAACTGTTTTTT. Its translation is CASSLWGSNEKLFF.

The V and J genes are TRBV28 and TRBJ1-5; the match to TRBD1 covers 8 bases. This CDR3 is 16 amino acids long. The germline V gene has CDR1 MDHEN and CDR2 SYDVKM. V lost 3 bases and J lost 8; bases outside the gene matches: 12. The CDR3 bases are TGTGCCAGCAGTTTGTTATCCGCAGGGGGCCAGGAGCCCCAGCATTTT. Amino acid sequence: CASSLLSAGGQEPQHF. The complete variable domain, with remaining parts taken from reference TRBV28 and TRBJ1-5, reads DVKVTQSSRYLVKRTGEKVFLECVQDMDHENMFWYRQDPGLGLRLIYFSYDVKMKEKGDIPEGYSVSREKKERFSLILESASTNQTSMYLCASSLLSAGGQEPQHFGDGTRLSIL.

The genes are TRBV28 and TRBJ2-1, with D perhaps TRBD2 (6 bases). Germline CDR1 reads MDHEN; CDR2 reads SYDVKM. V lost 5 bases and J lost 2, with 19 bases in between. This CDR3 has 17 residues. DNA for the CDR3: TGTGCCAGCAGTCGGCGATTAGCGGAAAGACCCTACAATGAGCAGTTCTTC. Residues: CASSRRLAERPYNEQFF.

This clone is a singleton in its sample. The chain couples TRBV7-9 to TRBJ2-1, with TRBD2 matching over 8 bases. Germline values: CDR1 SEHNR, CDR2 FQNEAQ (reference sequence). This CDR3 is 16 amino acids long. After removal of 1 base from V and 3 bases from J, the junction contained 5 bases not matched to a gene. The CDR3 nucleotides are TGTGCCAGCAGCTTAGACGGGAGGGCTGACTACAATGAGCAGTTCTTC. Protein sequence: CASSLDGRADYNEQFF.

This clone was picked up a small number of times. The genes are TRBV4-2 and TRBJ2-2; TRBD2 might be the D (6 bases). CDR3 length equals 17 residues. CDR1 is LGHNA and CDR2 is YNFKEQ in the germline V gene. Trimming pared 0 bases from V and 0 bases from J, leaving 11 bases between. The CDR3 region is CASSQDQAGPNTGELFF. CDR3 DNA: TGTGCCAGCAGCCAAGATCAGGCGGGGCCGAACACCGGGGAGCTGTTTTTT.